These T cell receptor beta chains were read from a single sample in a study of T cells after yellow fever vaccination. TCRdb processed the 5' RACE reads anew with MiXCR; each CDR3 protein has one entry. This table has about 360,000 distinct CDR3 sequences, 6.2% appearing once. The material was PBMCs, obtained 5 days after the yellow fever booster vaccination. These receptors were collected from a man in his thirties or forties who received the YFV17D yellow fever vaccine. Each CDR3 is given without its conserved first and last residue. Only some rows state a clone size, as once, few, many or a class for expanded clones.

V	J	size	CDR3
TRBV2	TRBJ2-1	many	ASSEGFRGEQF
TRBV15	TRBJ1-4	NA	ATSATGSLSEKLF
TRBV5-1	TRBJ2-1	few	ASSRPSAIYNEQF
TRBV6-2/TRBV6-3	TRBJ1-1	many	ASSYGALSTEAF
TRBV28	TRBJ2-5	NA	AVRDSQETQY
TRBV5-1	TRBJ2-1	many	ASSPQGVSYNEQF
TRBV7-6	TRBJ1-6	many	ASSTSDRAGSPLH
TRBV12-3/TRBV12-4	TRBJ1-6	few	ASSLSPGDNSPLH
TRBV6-2/TRBV6-3	TRBJ2-1	few	ASSELAREQF
TRBV20-1	TRBJ2-4	many	SSRGPLAKNIQY
TRBV2	TRBJ2-5	NA	ASSQGRVEETQY